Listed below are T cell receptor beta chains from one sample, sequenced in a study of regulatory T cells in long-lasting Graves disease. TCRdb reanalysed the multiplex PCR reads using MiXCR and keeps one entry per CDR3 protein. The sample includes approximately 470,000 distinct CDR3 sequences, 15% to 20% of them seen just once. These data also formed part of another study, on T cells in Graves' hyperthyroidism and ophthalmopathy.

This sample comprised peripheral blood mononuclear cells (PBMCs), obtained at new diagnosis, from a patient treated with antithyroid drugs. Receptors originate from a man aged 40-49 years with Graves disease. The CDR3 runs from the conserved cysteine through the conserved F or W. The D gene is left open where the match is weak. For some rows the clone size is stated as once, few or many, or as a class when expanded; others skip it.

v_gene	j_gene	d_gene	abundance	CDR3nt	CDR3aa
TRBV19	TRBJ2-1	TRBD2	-	TGTGCCAGTATCCAGGGCGGGAGAGCATACAATGAGCAGTTCTTC	CASIQGGRAYNEQFF
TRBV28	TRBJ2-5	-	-	TGTGCCAGCAGTGACCCCGGGAAATTGGGGACCCAGTACTTC	CASSDPGKLGTQYF
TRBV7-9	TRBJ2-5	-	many	TGTGCCAGCGCCCCACTCAACGGACGGGAGACCCAGTACTTC	CASAPLNGRETQYF
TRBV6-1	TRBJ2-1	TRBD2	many	TGTGCCAGCAGTGAAGTAGCGGGAGACTACAATGAGCAGTTCTTC	CASSEVAGDYNEQFF
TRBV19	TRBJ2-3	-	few	TGTGCCAGTAGTATAGGACGCCGTTTCACAGATACGCAGTATTTT	CASSIGRRFTDTQYF
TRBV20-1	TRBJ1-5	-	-	TGCAGTGCCAGTAGGGGTAGCCAGCCCCAGCATTTT	CSASRGSQPQHF
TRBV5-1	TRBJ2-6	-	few	TGCGCCAGTCGACAGGGGGGACTAGTTCGGTCTGGGGCCAACGTCCTGGCTTTC	CASRQGGLVRSGANVLAF
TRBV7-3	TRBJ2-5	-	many	TGTGCCAGCAGCTTAACGAACATGCAAGAGACCCAGTACTTC	CASSLTNMQETQYF
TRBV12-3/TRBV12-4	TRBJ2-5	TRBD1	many	TGTGCCAGCAGGGGACAGGCCGAAGAGACCCAGTACTTC	CASRGQAEETQYF
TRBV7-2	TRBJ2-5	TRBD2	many	TGTGCCAGCAGCTTATGGGGTAGCGGGAGACCTCACCAAGAGACCCAGTACTTC	CASSLWGSGRPHQETQYF
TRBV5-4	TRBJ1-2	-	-	TGTGCCAGCAGCTATCCGGGAGGCAACTATGGCTACACCTTC	CASSYPGGNYGYTF
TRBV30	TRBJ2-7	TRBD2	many	TGTGCCTGGAGAGGGGAGGGCCTACTCTACGAGCAGTACTTC	CAWRGEGLLYEQYF
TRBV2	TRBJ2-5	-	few	TGTGCCAGCAGAAACAGGCACAGAAAAGAGACCCAGTACTTC	CASRNRHRKETQYF
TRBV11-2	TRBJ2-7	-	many	TGTGCCAGCAGTAGCCCGGGCAGGGGACCCTACGAGCAGTACTTC	CASSSPGRGPYEQYF
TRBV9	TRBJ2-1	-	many	TGTGCCAGCAGCGGCGGACAGTACAATGAGCAGTTCTTC	CASSGGQYNEQFF
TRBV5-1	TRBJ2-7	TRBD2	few	TGCGCCAGCAGCAGAGAAAAAACTAGCGGTTTCTACGAGCAGCACTTC	CASSREKTSGFYEQHF